These 6 T cell receptor beta chains share one sample of origin, sequenced in a study of T cells after yellow fever vaccination. One entry per CDR3 protein results from TCRdb running MiXCR on the 5' RACE reads. The data show about 510,000 distinct CDR3 sequences, about a fifth seen once. Sequenced here: PBMCs, sampled less than 25 days after the first yellow fever vaccination. These receptors were obtained from a young man who received the YFV17D yellow fever vaccine.

The chain has TRBV4-3 and TRBJ2-3; 10 positions match TRBD2. Unmatched junction bases numbered 10, after V lost 0 bases and J lost 7 bases. This CDR3 contains 17 residues. The V gene's germline CDR1 is LGHNA and CDR2 YSLEER. The DNA of the CDR3 is TGCGCCAGCAGCCAAGATCCGGGAGCGGGGGGGCGTAATACGCAGTATTTT. This translates into CASSQDPGAGGRNTQYF.

A few counts support this clonotype. The chain links TRBV12-3 or TRBV12-4 to TRBJ2-2, with TRBD2 matching over 12 bases. Unmatched junction bases numbered 4, after V lost 5 bases and J lost 6 bases. This CDR3 is built from 15 residues. This chain's CDR3 is CASSPSSGGAGELFF. DNA of the CDR3: TGTGCCAGCAGTCCTTCTAGCGGGGGGGCCGGGGAGCTGTTTTTT.

In its sample, this clonotype was seen a few times. The rearrangement joins TRBV4-1 to TRBJ1-2; D is undetermined. The CDR3 covers 16 residues. Germline loops: CDR1 MGHRA, CDR2 YSYEKL. Between the trimmed V and J ends, which lost 4 bases and 6 bases, there was a span of 21 bases. The CDR3 DNA follows: TGCGCCAGCAGCCCCCGTTATCCCTCAATACTGGATGGCTACACCTTC. Amino acid sequence: CASSPRYPSILDGYTF.

This clonotype was detected a few times. The V and J genes are TRBV5-1 and TRBJ2-1; 9 nucleotides agree with TRBD2. With V trimmed by 1 base and J by 9 bases, 11 bases remained unmatched. Germline V gene lookup returns CDR1 SGHRS and CDR2 YFSETQ. There are 16 residues in the CDR3. In DNA form, the CDR3 reads TGCGCCAGCAGCTTGATACCAGCGGGGGGCGTTCGTGAGCAGTTCTTC. Its translation is CASSLIPAGGVREQFF.

The chain joins TRBV7-2 to TRBJ1-4, with a tentative D call TRBD1 (6 bases). The CDR3 covers 15 residues. Germline V gene lookup returns CDR1 SGHTA and CDR2 FQGNSA. Trimming stripped 5 bases from V and 4 bases from J, with 14 bases between. This CDR3 reads CASSPRTAYNEKLFF. CDR3 coding DNA: TGTGCCAGCAGCCCGAGGACAGCTTATAATGAAAAACTGTTTTTT.

This clonotype was seen a few times. This chain links TRBV5-1 with TRBJ1-2, with D hard to call. The CDR3 extends over 13 amino acids. Between the trimmed V and J ends, which lost 1 base and 8 bases, there was a span of 12 bases. Germline-derived CDR1 and CDR2 are SGHRS and YFSETQ. The CDR3, as DNA: TGCGCCAGCAGCTTGACAGTTACCTCGGGCTACACCTTC. This gives the protein CASSLTVTSGYTF.